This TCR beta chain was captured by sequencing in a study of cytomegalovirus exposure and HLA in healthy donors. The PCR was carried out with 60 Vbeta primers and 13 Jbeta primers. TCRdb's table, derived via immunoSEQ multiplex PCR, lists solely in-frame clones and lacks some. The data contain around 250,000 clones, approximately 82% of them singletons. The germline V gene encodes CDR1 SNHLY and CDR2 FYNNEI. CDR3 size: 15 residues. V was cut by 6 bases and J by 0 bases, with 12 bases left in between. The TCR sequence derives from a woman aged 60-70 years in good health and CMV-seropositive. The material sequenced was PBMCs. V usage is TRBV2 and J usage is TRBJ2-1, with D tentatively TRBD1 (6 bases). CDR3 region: CASRPQGSSYNEQFF. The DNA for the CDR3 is TGTGCCAGCAGGCCCCAGGGGAGCTCCTACAATGAGCAGTTCTTC.